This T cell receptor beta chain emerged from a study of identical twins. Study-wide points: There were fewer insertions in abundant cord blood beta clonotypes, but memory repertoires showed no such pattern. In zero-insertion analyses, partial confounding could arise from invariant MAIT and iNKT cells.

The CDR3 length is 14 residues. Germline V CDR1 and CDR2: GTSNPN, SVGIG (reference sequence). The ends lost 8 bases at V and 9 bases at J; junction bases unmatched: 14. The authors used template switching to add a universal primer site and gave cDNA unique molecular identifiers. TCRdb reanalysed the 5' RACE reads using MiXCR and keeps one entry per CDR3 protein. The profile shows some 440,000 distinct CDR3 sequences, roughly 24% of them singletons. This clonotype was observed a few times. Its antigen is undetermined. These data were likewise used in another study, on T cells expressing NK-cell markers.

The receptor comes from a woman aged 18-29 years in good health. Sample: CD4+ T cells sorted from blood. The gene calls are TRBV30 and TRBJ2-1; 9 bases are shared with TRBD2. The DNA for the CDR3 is TGTGCCAGCCGCCTTAGCGGGAGCGGGGCTGAGCAGTTCTTC. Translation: CASRLSGSGAEQFF.